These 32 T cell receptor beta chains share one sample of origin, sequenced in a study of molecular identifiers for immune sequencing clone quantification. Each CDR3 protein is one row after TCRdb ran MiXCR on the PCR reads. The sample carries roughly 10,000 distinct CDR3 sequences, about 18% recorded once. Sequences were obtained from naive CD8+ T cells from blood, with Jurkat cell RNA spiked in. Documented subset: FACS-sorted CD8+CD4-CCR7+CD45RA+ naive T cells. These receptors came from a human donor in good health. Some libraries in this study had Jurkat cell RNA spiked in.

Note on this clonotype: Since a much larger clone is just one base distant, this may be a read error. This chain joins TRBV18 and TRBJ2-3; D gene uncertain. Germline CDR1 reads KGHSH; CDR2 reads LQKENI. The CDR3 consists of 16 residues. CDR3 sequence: CASSPPFIRSTDAQYF. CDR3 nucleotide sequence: TGTGCCAGCTCACCACCGTTCATACGGAGCACAGATGCGCAGTATTTT.

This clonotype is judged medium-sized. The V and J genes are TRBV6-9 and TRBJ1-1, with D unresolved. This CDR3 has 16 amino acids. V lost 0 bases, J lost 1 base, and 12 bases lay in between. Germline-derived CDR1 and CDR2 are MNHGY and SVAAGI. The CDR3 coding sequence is TGTGCCAGCAGTTATTCCGAGCGGCTGAAGAACACTGAAGCTTTCTTT. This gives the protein CASSYSERLKNTEAFF.

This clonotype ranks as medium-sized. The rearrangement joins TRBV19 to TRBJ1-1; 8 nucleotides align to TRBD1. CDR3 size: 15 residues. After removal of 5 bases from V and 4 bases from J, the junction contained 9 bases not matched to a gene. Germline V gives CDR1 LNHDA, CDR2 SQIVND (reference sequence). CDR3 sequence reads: CASSPGGRGGTEAFF. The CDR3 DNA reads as TGTGCCAGTAGTCCAGGGGGCAGGGGAGGCACTGAAGCTTTCTTT.

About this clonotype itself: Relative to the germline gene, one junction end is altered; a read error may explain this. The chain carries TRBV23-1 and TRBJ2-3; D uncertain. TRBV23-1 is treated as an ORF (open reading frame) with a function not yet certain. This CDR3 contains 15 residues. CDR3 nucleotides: TGCGCCAGCAGTCGTCTGGAGTTTAGCACAGATACGCAGCACTTT. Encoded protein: CASSRLEFSTDTQHF.

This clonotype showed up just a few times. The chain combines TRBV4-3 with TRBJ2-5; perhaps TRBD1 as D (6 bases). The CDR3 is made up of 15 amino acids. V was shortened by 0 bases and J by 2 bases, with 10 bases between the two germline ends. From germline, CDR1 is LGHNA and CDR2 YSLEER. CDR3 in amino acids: CASSQDGGPQETQYF. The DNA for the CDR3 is TGCGCCAGCAGCCAAGATGGGGGCCCTCAAGAGACCCAGTACTTC.

The CDR3 protein is CATSLYRATNEKLFF. The CDR3 bases are TGTGCCACCAGCCTTTACAGAGCAACTAATGAAAAACTGTTTTTT. This rearrangement joins TRBV15 to TRBJ1-4; D gene uncertain. CDR1 is LNHNV and CDR2 is YYDKDF in the germline V gene (reference sequence). The V end was cut by 5 bases, the J end by 0 bases, with 10 bases between. The CDR3 extends over 15 amino acids.

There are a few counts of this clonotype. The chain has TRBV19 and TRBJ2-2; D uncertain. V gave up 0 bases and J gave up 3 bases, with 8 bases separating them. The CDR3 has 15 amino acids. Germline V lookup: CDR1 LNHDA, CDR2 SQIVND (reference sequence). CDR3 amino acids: CASSIDLFYTGELFF. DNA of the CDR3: TGTGCCAGTAGTATAGACCTCTTTTACACCGGGGAGCTGTTTTTT. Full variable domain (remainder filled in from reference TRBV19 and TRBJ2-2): DGGITQSPKYLFRKEGQNVTLSCEQNLNHDAMYWYRQDPGQGLRLIYYSQIVNDFQKGDIAEGYSVSREKKESFPLTVTSAQKNPTAFYLCASSIDLFYTGELFFGEGSRLTVL.

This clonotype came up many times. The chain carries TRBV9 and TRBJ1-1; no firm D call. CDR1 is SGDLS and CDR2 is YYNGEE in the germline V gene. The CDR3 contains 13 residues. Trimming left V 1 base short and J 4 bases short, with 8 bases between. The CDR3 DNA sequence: TGTGCCAGCAGCGTACTCACCGGCACTGAAGCTTTCTTT. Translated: CASSVLTGTEAFF.

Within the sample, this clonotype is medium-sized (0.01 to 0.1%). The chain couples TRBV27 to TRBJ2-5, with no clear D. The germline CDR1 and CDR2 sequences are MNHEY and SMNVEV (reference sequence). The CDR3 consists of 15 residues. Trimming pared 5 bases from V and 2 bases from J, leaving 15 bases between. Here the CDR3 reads CASSPRPGQQETQYF. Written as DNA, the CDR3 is TGTGCCAGCAGTCCAAGACCGGGTCAGCAAGAGACCCAGTACTTC.

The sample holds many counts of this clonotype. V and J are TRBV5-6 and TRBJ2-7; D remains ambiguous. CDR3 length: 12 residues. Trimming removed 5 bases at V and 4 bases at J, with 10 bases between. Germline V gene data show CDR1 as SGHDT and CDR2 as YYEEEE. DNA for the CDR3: TGTGCCAGCAGTCATGGAAAGTACGAGCAGTACTTC. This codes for CASSHGKYEQYF.

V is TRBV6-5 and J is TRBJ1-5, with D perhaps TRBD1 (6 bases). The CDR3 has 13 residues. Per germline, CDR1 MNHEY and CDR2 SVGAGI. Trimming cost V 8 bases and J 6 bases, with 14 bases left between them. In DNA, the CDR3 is TGTGCCAGCGGGCAGGGGATTGGTCAGCCCCAGCATTTT. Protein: CASGQGIGQPQHF.

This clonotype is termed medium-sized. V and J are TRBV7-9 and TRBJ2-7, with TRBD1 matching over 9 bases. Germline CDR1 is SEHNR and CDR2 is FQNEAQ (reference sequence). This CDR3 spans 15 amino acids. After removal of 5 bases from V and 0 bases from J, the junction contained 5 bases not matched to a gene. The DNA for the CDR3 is TGTGCCAGCAGCCTTGGGACAGGGAGCTCCTACGAGCAGTACTTC. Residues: CASSLGTGSSYEQYF.

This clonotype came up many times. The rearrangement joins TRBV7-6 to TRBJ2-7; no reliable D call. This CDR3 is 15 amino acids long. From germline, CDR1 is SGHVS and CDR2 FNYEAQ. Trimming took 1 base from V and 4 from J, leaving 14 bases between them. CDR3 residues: CASSLGGGRLYEQYF. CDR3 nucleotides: TGTGCCAGCAGCTTAGGAGGCGGCCGCCTATACGAGCAGTACTTC.

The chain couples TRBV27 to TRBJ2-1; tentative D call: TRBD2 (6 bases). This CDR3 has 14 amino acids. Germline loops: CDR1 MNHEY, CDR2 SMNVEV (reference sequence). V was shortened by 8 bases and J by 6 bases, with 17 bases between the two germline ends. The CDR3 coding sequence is TGTGCCAGCTGGGAAAGGGGCGGGGTCAATGAGCAGTTCTTC. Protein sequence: CASWERGGVNEQFF.

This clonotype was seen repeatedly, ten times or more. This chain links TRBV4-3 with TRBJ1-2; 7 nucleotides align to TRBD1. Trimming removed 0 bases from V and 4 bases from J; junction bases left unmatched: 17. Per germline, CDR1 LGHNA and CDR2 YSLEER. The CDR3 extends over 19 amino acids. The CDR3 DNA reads TGCGCCAGCAGCCAAGATGTTGGCTTTGGGACAGAAATAAGCTATGGCTACACCTTC. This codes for CASSQDVGFGTEISYGYTF.

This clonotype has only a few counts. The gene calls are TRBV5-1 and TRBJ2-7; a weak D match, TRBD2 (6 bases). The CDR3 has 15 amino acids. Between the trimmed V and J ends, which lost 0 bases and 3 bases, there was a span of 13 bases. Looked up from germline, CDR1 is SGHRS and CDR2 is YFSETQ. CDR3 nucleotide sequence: TGCGCCAGCAGCTTGGCAGGCGGGGTCGTCTACGAGCAGTACTTC. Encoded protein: CASSLAGGVVYEQYF.

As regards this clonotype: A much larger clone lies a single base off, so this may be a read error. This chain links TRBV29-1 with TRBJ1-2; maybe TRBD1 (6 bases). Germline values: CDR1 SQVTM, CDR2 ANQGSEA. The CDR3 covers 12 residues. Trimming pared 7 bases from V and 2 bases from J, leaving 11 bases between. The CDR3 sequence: CSAEGDNYGYTF. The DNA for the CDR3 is TGCAGCGCTGAGGGGGACAACTATGGCTACACCTTC. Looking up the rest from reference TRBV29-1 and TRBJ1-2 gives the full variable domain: SAVISQKPSRDICQRGTSLTIQCQVDSQVTMMFWYRQQPGQSLTLIATANQGSEATYESGFVIDKFPISRPNLTFSTLTVSNMSPEDSSIYLCSAEGDNYGYTFGSGTRLTVV.

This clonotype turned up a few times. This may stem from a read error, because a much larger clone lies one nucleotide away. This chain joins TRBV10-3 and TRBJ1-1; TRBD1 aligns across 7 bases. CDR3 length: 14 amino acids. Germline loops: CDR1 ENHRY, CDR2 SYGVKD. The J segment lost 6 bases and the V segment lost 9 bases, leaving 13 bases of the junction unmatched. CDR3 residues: CAISLSQGGAEAFF. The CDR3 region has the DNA TGTGCCATTAGCCTTTCTCAGGGGGGCGCTGAAGCTTTCTTT.

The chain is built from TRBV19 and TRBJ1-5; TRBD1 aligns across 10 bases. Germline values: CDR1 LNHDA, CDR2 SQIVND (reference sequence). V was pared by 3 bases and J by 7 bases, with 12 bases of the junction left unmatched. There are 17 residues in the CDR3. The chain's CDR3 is CASSIVGGQGPEQPQHF. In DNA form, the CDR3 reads TGTGCCAGTAGTATTGTTGGGGGACAGGGGCCGGAGCAGCCCCAGCATTTT.

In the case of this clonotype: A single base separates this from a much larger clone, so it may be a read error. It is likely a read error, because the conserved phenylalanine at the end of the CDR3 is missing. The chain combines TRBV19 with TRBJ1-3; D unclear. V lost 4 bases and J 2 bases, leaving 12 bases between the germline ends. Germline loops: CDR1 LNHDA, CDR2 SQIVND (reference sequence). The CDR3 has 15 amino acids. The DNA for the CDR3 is TGTGCCAGTAGTACCCCGCCTGGGCCTGGAAACACCATATATCTT. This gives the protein CASSTPPGPGNTIYL.

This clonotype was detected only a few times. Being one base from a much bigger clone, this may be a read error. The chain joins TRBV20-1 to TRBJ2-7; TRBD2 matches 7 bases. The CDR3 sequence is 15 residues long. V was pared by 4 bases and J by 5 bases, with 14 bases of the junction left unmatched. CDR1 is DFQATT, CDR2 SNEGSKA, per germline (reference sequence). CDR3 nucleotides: TGCAGTGCTACCAACGAGACTGGCGGGGGAGACGAGCAGTACTTC. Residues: CSATNETGGGDEQYF.

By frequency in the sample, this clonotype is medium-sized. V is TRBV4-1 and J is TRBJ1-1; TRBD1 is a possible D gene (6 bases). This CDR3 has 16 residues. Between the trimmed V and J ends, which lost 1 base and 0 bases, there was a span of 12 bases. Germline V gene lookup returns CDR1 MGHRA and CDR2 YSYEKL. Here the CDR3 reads CASSQGGAGLNTEAFF. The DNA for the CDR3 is TGCGCCAGCAGCCAAGGGGGGGCAGGACTGAACACTGAAGCTTTCTTT.

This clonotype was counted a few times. DNA of the CDR3: TGCAGCGTTGAGCGGGACGGCTTATACGAGCAGTACTTC. It translates to CSVERDGLYEQYF. The chain carries TRBV29-1 and TRBJ2-7; TRBD2 is a possible D gene (6 bases). The germline V and J ends were trimmed by 3 bases and 4 bases, with 13 bases remaining between them. CDR1 is SQVTM and CDR2 is ANQGSEA in the germline V gene. The CDR3 has 13 amino acids.

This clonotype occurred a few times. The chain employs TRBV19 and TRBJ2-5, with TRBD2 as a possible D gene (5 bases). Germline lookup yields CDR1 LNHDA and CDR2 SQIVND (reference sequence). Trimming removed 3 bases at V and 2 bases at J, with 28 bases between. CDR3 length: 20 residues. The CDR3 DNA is TGTGCCAGTAGTATGGTTGCTAGCTTGTTTCCCCCAACCGGTCAAGAGACCCAGTACTTC. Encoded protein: CASSMVASLFPPTGQETQYF. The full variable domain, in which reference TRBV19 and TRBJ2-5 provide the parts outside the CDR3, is DGGITQSPKYLFRKEGQNVTLSCEQNLNHDAMYWYRQDPGQGLRLIYYSQIVNDFQKGDIAEGYSVSREKKESFPLTVTSAQKNPTAFYLCASSMVASLFPPTGQETQYFGPGTRLLVL.

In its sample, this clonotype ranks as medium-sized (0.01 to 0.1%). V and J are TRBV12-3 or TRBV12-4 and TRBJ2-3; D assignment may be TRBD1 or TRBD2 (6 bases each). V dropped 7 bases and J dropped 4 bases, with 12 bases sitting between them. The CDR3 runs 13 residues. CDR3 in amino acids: CASNFRGADTQYF. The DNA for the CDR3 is TGTGCCAGCAACTTTAGGGGGGCAGATACGCAGTATTTT.

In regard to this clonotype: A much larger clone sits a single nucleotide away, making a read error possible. In nucleotides, the CDR3 is TGCAGTGCTGCTAAACTGGACAGTAGCACAGATACGCAGTGTTTT. This sequence encodes CSAAKLDSSTDTQCF. V usage is TRBV20-1 and J usage is TRBJ2-3; D is perhaps TRBD1 (6 bases). CDR1 is DFQATT and CDR2 is SNEGSKA in the germline V gene (reference sequence). The CDR3 extends over 15 amino acids.

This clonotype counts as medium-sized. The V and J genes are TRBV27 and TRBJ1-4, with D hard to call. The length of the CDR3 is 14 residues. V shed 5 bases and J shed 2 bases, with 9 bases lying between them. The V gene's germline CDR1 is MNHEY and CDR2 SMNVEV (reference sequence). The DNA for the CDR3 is TGTGCCAGCAGTAGCCAGGTGACTAATGAAAAACTGTTTTTT. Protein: CASSSQVTNEKLFF.

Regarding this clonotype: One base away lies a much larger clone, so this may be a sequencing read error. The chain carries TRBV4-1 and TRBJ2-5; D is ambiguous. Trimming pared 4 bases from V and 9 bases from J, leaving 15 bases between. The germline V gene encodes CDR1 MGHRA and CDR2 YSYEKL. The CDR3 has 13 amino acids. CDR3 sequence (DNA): TGCGCCAGCAGCCCAAGTAATGGATTTCCCCAGTACTTC. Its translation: CASSPSNGFPQYF.

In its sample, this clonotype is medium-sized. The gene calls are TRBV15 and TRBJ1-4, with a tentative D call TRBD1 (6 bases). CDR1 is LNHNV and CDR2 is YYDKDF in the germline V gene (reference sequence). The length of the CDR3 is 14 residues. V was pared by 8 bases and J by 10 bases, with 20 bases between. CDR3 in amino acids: CATHSNGQMGKLFF. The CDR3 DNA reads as TGTGCCACCCACAGCAACGGACAGATGGGAAAACTGTTTTTT.

The CDR3 nucleotides read TGCGCCAGCAGCTTGGCCCGGGGCCTCCGCAATGAGCAGTTCTTC. Residues: CASSLARGLRNEQFF. The V and J genes are TRBV5-1 and TRBJ2-1; D is perhaps TRBD1 or TRBD2 (5 bases each). Between the trimmed V and J ends, which lost 0 bases and 6 bases, there was a span of 13 bases. The CDR3 sequence is 15 residues long. The germline V gene encodes CDR1 SGHRS and CDR2 YFSETQ.

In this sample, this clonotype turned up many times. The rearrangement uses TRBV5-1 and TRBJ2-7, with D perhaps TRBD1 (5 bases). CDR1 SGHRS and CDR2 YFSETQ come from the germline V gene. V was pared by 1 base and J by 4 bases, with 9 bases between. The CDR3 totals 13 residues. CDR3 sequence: CASSLYRPYEQYF. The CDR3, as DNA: TGCGCCAGCAGCTTGTACAGGCCGTACGAGCAGTACTTC.

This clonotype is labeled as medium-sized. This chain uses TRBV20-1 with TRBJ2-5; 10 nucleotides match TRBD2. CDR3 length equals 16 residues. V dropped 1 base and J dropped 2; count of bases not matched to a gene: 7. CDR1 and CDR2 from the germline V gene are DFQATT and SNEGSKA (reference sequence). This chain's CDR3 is CSARGGLGLAQETQYF. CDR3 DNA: TGCAGTGCTAGAGGAGGCCTGGGACTAGCGCAAGAGACCCAGTACTTC.